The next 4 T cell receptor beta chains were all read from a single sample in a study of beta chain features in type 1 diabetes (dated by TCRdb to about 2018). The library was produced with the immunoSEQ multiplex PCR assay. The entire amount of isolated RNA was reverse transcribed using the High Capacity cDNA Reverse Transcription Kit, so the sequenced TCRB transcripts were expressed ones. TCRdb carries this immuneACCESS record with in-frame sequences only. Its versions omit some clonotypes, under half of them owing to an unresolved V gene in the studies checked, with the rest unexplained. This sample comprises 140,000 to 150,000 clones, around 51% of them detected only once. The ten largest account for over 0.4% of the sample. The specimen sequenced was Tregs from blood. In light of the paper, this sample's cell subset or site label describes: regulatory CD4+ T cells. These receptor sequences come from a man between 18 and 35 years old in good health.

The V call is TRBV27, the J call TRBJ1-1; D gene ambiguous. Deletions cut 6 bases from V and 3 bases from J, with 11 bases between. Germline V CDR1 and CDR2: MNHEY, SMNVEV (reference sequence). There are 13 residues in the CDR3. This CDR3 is CASRKAGYTEAFF. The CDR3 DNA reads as TGTGCCAGCAGGAAGGCGGGGTACACTGAAGCTTTCTTT.

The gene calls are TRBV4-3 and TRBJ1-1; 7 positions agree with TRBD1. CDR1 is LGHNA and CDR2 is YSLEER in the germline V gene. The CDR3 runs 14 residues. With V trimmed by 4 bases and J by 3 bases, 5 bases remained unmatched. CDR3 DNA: TGCGCCAGCAGCCCCCGACAGGGATACACTGAAGCTTTCTTT. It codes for CASSPRQGYTEAFF.

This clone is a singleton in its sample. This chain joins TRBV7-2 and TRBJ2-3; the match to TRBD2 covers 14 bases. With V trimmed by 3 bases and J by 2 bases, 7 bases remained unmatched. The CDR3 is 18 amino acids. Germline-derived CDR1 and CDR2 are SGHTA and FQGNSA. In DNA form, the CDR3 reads TGTGCCAGCAGCTTTCAGGGACTAGCGGGAGCGGACACAGATACGCAGTATTTT. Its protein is CASSFQGLAGADTDTQYF.

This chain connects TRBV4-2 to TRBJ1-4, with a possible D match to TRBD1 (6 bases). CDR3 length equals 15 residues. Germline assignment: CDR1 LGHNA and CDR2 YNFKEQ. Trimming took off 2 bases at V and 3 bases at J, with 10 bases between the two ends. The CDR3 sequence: CASSQQQGPNEKLFF. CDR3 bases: TGTGCCAGCAGCCAACAACAGGGCCCTAATGAAAAACTGTTTTTT.